This T cell receptor beta chain was documented in a study of graft-versus-host responses after intestinal transplantation. On this clone: Antigen specificity is unknown.

Regarding the study as a whole: After transplant, early declines in HvG clones were associated with peak levels of circulating GvH clones.

The CDR3 is made up of 16 amino acids. Germline CDR1 is SGHRS and CDR2 is YFSETQ. With V trimmed by 1 base and J by 7 bases, 5 bases remained unmatched. TCRdb keeps only in-frame clones here, not all; method: immunoSEQ multiplex PCR. The sample has about 120,000 clones; just over 90% are singletons. Sequencing was performed on unstimulated CD4+ T cells sorted from spleen or lymph node cells, taken before intestinal transplant. This TCR was sampled from a human donor who received an intestinal transplant. The rearrangement links TRBV5-1 to TRBJ2-3, with 14 nucleotides matching TRBD2. CDR3 sequence reads: CASSLKGLAGVHTQYF. The CDR3 DNA sequence: TGCGCCAGCAGCTTGAAGGGACTAGCGGGAGTACATACGCAGTATTTT. Looking up the rest from reference TRBV5-1 and TRBJ2-3 gives the full variable domain: KAGVTQTPRYLIKTRGQQVTLSCSPISGHRSVSWYQQTPGQGLQFLFEYFSETQRNKGNFPGRFSGRQFSNSRSEMNVSTLELGDSALYLCASSLKGLAGVHTQYFGPGTRLTVL.